Following are 16 T cell receptor beta chains from one sample sequenced in a study of cytomegalovirus exposure and HLA in healthy donors. TCRdb's copy holds only in-frame clones and misses some; the assay was immunoSEQ multiplex PCR. Of about 180,000 clones in the sample, 75% to 90% are singletons; the top ten hold approximately 15%. The sample comprised PBMCs. These receptors were collected from a young man in good health and CMV-seropositive.

Notes on this clone: Other DNA sequences from this sample encode an identical CDR3 as well. The chain links TRBV5-1 to TRBJ1-2, with a weak D call TRBD1 (5 bases). The V and J ends lost 4 bases and 8 bases respectively, with 9 bases between them. The germline V gene has CDR1 SGHRS and CDR2 YFSETQ. The CDR3 runs to 11 residues. CDR3 sequence: CASSRGGGYTF. The CDR3 DNA reads TGCGCCAGCAGCAGGGGTGGCGGCTACACCTTC.

V gene TRBV29-1 combines with J gene TRBJ2-1, with 7 bases aligning to TRBD2. Germline CDR1 is SQVTM and CDR2 is ANQGSEA. The CDR3 runs to 15 residues. V was clipped by 1 base and J by 4 bases; unmatched bases: 7. CDR3 sequence: CSVEGGSGRYNEQFF. In DNA, the CDR3 is TGCAGCGTTGAAGGCGGTAGCGGGCGTTACAATGAGCAGTTCTTC.

This clone was seen only a few times. V is TRBV2 and J is TRBJ1-2; TRBD1 aligns across 11 bases. CDR1 and CDR2 (germline): SNHLY, FYNNEI. The CDR3 loop spans 12 amino acids. Trimming took 8 bases from V and 13 from J; bases not matched to a gene: 9. As DNA, the CDR3 is TGTGCCAGCGGGGACAGGGGGACAAGGGTCACCTTC. Residues: CASGDRGTRVTF.

V usage is TRBV13 and J usage is TRBJ1-2; a possible D gene is TRBD1 (5 bases). V gave up 3 bases and J gave up 8 bases, with 13 bases separating them. The CDR3 runs to 13 residues. From germline, CDR1 is PRHDT and CDR2 FYEKMQ (reference sequence). CDR3 residues: CASSLSGTLGYTF. The DNA for the CDR3 is TGTGCCAGCAGCTTGTCAGGGACTCTCGGCTACACCTTC.

CDR3 nucleotide sequence: TGTGCCAGCAGCCAATACCCTAGCGGGGGCGCAGATACGCAGTATTTT. This gives the protein CASSQYPSGGADTQYF. The chain carries TRBV16 and TRBJ2-3, with 10 bases matching TRBD2. The CDR3 length is 16 residues. The germline V gene has CDR1 KGHSY and CDR2 FQNENV. Losses at the gene ends were 1 base for V and 4 bases for J; bases not matched to a gene: 5.

The chain is built from TRBV5-4 and TRBJ1-2; TRBD1 aligns across 8 bases. Germline V gives CDR1 SGHNT, CDR2 YYREEE (reference sequence). The CDR3 is 13 amino acids. V lost 4 bases and J lost 8; bases outside the gene matches: 7. The CDR3 spells CASSPDRAKGYTF. The DNA of the CDR3 is TGTGCCAGCAGCCCGGACAGGGCTAAGGGCTACACCTTC.

This chain uses TRBV7-3 with TRBJ2-2; a possible D gene is TRBD2 (5 bases). V lost 3 bases, J lost 1 base, and 6 bases lay in between. The CDR3 runs 14 residues. Germline loops: CDR1 SGHTA, CDR2 FQGTGA. The CDR3 reads CASSFGLNTGELFF. Here the CDR3 DNA reads TGTGCCAGCAGCTTCGGACTGAACACCGGGGAGCTGTTTTTT.

J is TRBJ1-4 and V is TRBV5-1; maybe TRBD1 (5 bases). Germline CDR1 SGHRS, CDR2 YFSETQ. The CDR3 has 13 amino acids. Trimming removed 3 bases from V and 12 bases from J, with 15 bases in between. This CDR3 is CASSSSKGEELFF. The CDR3 DNA sequence: TGCGCCAGCAGCTCCTCCAAAGGGGAGGAACTGTTTTTT.

The chain has TRBV28 and TRBJ2-2; TRBD1 matches 9 bases. CDR3 size: 15 residues. The germline gives CDR1 MDHEN, CDR2 SYDVKM. The junction had 6 bases not matched to a gene; V was cut back by 5 bases and J by 5 bases. CDR3 residues: CASSLQGAGTGELFF. The CDR3 DNA sequence: TGTGCCAGCAGTCTACAGGGGGCCGGAACCGGGGAGCTGTTTTTT.

This rearrangement joins TRBV2 to TRBJ1-2; 7 bases map to TRBD1. Germline lookup yields CDR1 SNHLY and CDR2 FYNNEI. This CDR3 has 15 residues. V was pared by 4 bases and J by 0 bases, with 5 bases of the junction left unmatched. The CDR3 DNA is TGTGCCAGCAGTGGTAGGGACAGCTCTAACTATGGCTACACCTTC. Its protein product is CASSGRDSSNYGYTF.

J is TRBJ1-1 and V is TRBV7-3, with 7 bases that match TRBD1. The CDR3 is 14 residues long. CDR1 is SGHTA and CDR2 is FQGTGA in the germline V gene. With V trimmed by 5 bases and J by 3 bases, 6 bases remained unmatched. CDR3 sequence reads: CASSLRDSYTEAFF. CDR3 DNA: TGTGCCAGCAGCCTCCGGGACAGTTACACTGAAGCTTTCTTT.

The gene calls are TRBV5-1 and TRBJ2-3; 13 bases align to TRBD2. Trimming took 4 bases from V and 11 from J; bases not matched to a gene: 10. Germline V CDR1 and CDR2: SGHRS, YFSETQ. The CDR3 covers 15 residues. The CDR3 sequence: CASSAGTSGVLEQYF. The CDR3 DNA reads as TGCGCCAGCAGCGCCGGGACTAGCGGGGTCCTGGAGCAGTATTTT.

The chain employs TRBV7-2 and TRBJ2-3, with unresolved D. Trimming stripped 2 bases from V and 1 base from J, with 7 bases between. Germline CDR1 is SGHTA and CDR2 is FQGNSA. CDR3 length equals 14 residues. The CDR3: CASSLNSGTDTQYF. DNA of the CDR3: TGTGCCAGCAGCTTAAATTCAGGCACAGATACGCAGTATTTT.

This clone was recorded a few times. This rearrangement joins TRBV6-4 to TRBJ2-1; no firm D call. Deletions cut 0 bases from V and 3 bases from J, with 3 bases between. CDR1 and CDR2 from the germline V gene are MRHNA and SNTAGT. The length of the CDR3 is 13 residues. The CDR3 region has the DNA TGTGCCAGCAGTGACTCTAGCTACAATGAGCAGTTCTTC. It yields the protein CASSDSSYNEQFF.

The CDR3 is CAIRGGDRGQEQYF. The CDR3 nucleotides are TGTGCCATCAGAGGGGGAGACAGGGGGCAAGAGCAGTACTTC. The chain combines TRBV10-3 with TRBJ2-7; 10 bases map to TRBD1. This CDR3 contains 14 residues. With 6 bases clipped from V and 7 bases from J, the junction kept 9 bases outside the gene matches. In germline, CDR1 is ENHRY, CDR2 SYGVKD.

CDR3 in amino acids: CASSLAGASYTYEQYF. DNA for the CDR3: TGTGCCAGCAGCTTAGCGGGGGCTAGCTATACGTACGAGCAGTACTTC. The genes are TRBV7-8 and TRBJ2-7; possible D gene TRBD1, 6 bases. In germline, CDR1 is SGHVS, CDR2 FQNEAQ. The CDR3 spans 16 residues. V gave up 0 bases and J gave up 4 bases, with 16 bases separating them.